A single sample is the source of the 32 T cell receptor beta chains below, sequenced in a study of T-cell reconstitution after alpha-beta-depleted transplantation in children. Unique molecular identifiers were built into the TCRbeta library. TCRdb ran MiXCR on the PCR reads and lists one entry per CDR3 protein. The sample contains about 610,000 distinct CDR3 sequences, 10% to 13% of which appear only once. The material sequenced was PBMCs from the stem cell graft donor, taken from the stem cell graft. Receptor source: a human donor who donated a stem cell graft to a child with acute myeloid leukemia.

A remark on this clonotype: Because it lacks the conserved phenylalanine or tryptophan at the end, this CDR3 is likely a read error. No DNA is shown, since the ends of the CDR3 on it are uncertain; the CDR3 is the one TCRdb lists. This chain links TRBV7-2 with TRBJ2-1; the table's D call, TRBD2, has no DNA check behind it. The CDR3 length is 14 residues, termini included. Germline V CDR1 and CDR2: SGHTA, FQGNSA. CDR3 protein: CASSLDPAGGPQEV.

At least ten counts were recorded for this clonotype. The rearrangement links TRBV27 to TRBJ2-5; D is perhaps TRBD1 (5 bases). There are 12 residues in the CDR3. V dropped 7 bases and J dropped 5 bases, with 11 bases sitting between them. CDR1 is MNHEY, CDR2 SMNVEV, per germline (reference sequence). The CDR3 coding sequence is TGTGCCAGCACACTTCAGGGTGAGACCCAGTACTTC. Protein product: CASTLQGETQYF.

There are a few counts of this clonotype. In DNA, the CDR3 is TGTGCCAGCAGCTTGGGAGGGGGGGCCCAGCCCCAGCATTTT. Translating it yields CASSLGGGAQPQHF. The J gene is TRBJ1-5, the V gene TRBV5-5; TRBD1 is a possible D gene (6 bases). From germline, CDR1 is SGHKS and CDR2 YYEKEE (reference sequence). The CDR3 sequence is 14 residues long. V dropped 0 bases and J dropped 7 bases, with 11 bases sitting between them.

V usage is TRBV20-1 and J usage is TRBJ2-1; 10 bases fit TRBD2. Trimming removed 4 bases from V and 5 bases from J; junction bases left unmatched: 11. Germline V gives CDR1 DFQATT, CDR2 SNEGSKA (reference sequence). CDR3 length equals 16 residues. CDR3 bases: TGCAGTGCTACCGCCCTCCTAGCGGGAGTACACAATGAGCAGTTCTTC. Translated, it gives CSATALLAGVHNEQFF.

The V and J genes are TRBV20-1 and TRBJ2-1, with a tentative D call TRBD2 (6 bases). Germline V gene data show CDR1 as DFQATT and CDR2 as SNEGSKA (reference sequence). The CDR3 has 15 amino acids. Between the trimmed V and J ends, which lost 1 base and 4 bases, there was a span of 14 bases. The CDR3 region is CSARVAGKRYNEQFF. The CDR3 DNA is TGCAGTGCTAGAGTCGCGGGAAAGAGGTACAATGAGCAGTTCTTC.

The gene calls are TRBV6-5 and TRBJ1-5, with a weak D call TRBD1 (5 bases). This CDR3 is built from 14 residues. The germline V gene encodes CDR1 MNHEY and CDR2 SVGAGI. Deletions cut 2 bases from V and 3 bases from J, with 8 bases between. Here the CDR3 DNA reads TGTGCCAGCAGTTACATAGGGGTCAATCAGCCCCAGCATTTT. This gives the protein CASSYIGVNQPQHF.

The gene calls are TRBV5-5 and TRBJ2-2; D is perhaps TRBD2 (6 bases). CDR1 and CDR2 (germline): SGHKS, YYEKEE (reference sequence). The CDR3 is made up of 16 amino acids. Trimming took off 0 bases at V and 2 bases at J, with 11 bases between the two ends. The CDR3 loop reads CASSLDFSGNTGELFF. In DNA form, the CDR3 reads TGTGCCAGCAGCTTGGATTTTAGCGGTAACACCGGGGAGCTGTTTTTT.

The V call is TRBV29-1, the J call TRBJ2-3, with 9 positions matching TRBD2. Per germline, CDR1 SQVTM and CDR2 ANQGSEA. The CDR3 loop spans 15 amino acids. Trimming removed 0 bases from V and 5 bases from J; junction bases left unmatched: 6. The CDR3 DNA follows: TGCAGCGTTGAAGATCGAGCGGGAGGAGTAGATACGCAGTATTTT. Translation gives CSVEDRAGGVDTQYF.

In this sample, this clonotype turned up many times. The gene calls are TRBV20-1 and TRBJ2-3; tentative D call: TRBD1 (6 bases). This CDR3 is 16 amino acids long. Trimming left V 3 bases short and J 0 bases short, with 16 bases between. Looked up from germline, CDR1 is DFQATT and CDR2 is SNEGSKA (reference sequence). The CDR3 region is CSARVGDMISTDTQYF. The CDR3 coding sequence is TGCAGTGCTAGGGTTGGGGACATGATCAGCACAGATACGCAGTATTTT.

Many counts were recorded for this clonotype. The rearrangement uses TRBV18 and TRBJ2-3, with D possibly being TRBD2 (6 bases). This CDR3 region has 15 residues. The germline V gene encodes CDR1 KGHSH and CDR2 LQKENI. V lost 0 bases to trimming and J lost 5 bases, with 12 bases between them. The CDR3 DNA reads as TGTGCCAGCTCACCACCCGGGAGCCCAGTAGATACGCAGTATTTT. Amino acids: CASSPPGSPVDTQYF.

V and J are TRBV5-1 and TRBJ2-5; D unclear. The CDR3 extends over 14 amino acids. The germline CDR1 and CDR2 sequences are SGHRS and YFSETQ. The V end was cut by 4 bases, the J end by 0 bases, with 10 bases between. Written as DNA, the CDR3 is TGCGCCAGCAGCCCTCTGGGTGACCAAGAGACCCAGTACTTC. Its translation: CASSPLGDQETQYF.

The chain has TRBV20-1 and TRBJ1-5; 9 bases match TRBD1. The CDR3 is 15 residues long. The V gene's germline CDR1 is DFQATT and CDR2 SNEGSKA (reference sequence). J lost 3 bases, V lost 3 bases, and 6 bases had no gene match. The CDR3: CSARKGTGFNQPQHF. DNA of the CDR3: TGCAGTGCTAGGAAAGGGACAGGGTTCAATCAGCCCCAGCATTTT.

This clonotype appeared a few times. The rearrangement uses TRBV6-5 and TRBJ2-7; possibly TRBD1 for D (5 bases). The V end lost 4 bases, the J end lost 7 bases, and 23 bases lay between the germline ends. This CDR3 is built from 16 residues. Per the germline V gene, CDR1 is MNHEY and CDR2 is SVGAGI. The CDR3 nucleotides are TGTGCCAGCAGTTCCAAAACTTGGGGCGTACCCTTGGAGCAGTACTTC. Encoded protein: CASSSKTWGVPLEQYF.

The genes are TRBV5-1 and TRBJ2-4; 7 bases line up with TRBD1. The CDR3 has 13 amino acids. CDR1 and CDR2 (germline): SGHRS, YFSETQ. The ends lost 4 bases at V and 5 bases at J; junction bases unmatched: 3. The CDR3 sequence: CASSLGQENIQYF. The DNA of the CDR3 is TGCGCCAGCAGCCTTGGACAGGAAAACATTCAGTACTTC.

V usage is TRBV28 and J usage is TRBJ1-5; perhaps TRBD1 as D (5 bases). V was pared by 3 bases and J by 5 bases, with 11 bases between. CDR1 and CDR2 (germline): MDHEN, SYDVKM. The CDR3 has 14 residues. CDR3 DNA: TGTGCCAGCAGTTTTCCCGACAGATATCAGCCCCAGCATTTT. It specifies CASSFPDRYQPQHF.

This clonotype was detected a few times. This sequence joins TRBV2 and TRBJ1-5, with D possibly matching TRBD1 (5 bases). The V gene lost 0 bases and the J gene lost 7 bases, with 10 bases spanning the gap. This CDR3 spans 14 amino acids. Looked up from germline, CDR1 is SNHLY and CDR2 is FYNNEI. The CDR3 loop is CASSEAVQVQPQHF. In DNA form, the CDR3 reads TGTGCCAGCAGTGAAGCGGTACAGGTCCAGCCCCAGCATTTT.

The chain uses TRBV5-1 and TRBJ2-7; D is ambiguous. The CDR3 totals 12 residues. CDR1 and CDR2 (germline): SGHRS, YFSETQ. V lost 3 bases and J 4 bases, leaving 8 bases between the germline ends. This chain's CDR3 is CASSSQFYEQYF. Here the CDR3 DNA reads TGCGCCAGCAGCTCACAGTTTTACGAGCAGTACTTC.

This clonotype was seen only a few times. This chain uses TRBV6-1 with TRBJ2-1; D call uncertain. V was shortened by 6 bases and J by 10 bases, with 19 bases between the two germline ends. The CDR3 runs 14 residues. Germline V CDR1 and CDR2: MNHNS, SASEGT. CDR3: CASSPPSGPGEQFF. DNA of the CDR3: TGTGCCAGCAGCCCTCCCTCTGGGCCCGGGGAGCAGTTCTTC.

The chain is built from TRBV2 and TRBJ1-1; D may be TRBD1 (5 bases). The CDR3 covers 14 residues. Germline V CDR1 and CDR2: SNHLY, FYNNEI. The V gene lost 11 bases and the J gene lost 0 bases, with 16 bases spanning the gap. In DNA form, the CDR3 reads TGTGCCGTTCCCGGGGCGCTACTGAACACTGAAGCTTTCTTT. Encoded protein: CAVPGALLNTEAFF.

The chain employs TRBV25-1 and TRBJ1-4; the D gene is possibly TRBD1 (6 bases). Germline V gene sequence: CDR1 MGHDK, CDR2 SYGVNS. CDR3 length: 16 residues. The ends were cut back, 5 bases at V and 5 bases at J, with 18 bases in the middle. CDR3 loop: CASSPSGARDNEKLFF. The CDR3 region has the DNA TGTGCCAGCAGTCCCTCAGGGGCTAGGGACAATGAAAAACTGTTTTTT.

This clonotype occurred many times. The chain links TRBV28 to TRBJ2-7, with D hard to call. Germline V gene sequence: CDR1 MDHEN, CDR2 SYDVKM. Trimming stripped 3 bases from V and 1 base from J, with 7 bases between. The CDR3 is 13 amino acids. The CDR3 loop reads CASSFGTSYEQYF. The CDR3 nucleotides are TGTGCCAGCAGTTTCGGCACGTCCTACGAGCAGTACTTC. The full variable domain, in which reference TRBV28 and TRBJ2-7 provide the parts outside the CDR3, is DVKVTQSSRYLVKRTGEKVFLECVQDMDHENMFWYRQDPGLGLRLIYFSYDVKMKEKGDIPEGYSVSREKKERFSLILESASTNQTSMYLCASSFGTSYEQYFGPGTRLTVT.

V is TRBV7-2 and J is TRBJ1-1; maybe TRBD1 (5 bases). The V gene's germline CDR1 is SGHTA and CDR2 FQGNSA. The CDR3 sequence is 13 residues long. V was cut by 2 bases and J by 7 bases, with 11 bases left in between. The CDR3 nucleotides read TGTGCCAGCAGCTTACGATGGCAGGGTGAAGCTTTCTTT. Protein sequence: CASSLRWQGEAFF.

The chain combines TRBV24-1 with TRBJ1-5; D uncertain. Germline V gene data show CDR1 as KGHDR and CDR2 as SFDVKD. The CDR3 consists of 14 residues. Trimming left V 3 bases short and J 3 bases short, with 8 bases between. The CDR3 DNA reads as TGTGCCACCAGTGATGAGGGTTACAATCAGCCCCAGCATTTT. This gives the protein CATSDEGYNQPQHF.

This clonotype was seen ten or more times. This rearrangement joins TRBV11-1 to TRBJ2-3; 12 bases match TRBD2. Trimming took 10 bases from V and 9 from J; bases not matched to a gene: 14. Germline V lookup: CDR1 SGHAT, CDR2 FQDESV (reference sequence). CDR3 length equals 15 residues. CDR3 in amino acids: CATSNGLAGIRTQYF. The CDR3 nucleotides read TGTGCCACCTCCAACGGACTAGCGGGAATTCGGACGCAGTATTTT.

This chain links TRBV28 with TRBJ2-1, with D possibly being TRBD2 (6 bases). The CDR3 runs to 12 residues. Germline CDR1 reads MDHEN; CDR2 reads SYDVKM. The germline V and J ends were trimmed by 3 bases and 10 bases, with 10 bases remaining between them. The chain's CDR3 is CASSFVGGEQFF. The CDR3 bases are TGTGCCAGCAGTTTTGTCGGAGGGGAGCAGTTCTTC.

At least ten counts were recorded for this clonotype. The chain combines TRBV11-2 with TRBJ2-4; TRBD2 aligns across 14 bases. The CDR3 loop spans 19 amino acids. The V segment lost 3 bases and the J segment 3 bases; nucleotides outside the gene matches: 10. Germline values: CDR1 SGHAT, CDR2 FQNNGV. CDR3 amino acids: CASSLTSGRASGGKNIQYF. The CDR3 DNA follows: TGTGCCAGCAGCTTGACTAGCGGGAGGGCGTCCGGAGGCAAAAACATTCAGTACTTC. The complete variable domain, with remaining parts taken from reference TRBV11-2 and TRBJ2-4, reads EAGVAQSPRYKIIEKRQSVAFWCNPISGHATLYWYQQILGQGPKLLIQFQNNGVVDDSQLPKDRFSAERLKGVDSTLKIQPAKLEDSAVYLCASSLTSGRASGGKNIQYFGAGTRLSVL.

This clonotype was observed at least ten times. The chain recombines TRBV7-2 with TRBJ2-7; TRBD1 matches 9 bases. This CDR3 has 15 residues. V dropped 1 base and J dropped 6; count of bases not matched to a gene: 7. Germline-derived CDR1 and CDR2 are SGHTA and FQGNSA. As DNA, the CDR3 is TGTGCCAGCAGCTTAGGTTTCACAGGGGGCGGCGAGCAGTACTTC. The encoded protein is CASSLGFTGGGEQYF.

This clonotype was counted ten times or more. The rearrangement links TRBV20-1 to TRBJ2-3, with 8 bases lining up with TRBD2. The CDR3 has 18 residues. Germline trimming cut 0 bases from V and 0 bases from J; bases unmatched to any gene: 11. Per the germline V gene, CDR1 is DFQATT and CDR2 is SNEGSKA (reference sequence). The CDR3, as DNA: TGCAGTGCTAGAGACCCCCCCTTAGCGGGACCAAGCACAGATACGCAGTATTTT. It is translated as CSARDPPLAGPSTDTQYF.

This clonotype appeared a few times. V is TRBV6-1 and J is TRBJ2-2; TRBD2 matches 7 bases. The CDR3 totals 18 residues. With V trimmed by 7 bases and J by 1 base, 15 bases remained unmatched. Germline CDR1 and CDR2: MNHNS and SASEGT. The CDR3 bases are TGTGCCAGCACTCAAAGGAGGGGCGGCGGGAGGAACACCGGGGAGCTGTTTTTT. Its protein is CASTQRRGGGRNTGELFF.

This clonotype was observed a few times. CDR3 amino acids: CASSAQRAYEQYF. The CDR3 coding sequence is TGTGCCAGCTCGGCACAGAGAGCCTACGAGCAGTACTTC. The chain couples TRBV18 to TRBJ2-7; D unresolved. Trimming removed 6 bases from V and 2 bases from J, with 11 bases in between. In germline, CDR1 is KGHSH, CDR2 LQKENI. The CDR3 has 13 residues.

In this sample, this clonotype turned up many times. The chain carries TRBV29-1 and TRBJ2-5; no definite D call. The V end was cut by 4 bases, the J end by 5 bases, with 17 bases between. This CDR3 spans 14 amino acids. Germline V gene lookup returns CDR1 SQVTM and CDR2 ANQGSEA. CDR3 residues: CSVGWDLSLETQYF. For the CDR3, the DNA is TGCAGCGTTGGCTGGGATTTAAGTCTGGAGACCCAGTACTTC.

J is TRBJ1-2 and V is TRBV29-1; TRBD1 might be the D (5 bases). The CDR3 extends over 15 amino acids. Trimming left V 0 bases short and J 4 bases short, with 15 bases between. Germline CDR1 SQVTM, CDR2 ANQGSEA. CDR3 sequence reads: CSVEDPMGVGYGYTF. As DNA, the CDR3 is TGCAGCGTTGAAGATCCCATGGGGGTCGGCTATGGCTACACCTTC.